This T cell receptor (beta chain) originates from a study of blood T cell repertoires in COVID-19. Across the whole study: The United States, Italy and Spain supplied acute and convalescent COVID-19 samples. T cells, B-cell-depleted T cells, or PBMCs supplied cDNA or gDNA.

Germline CDR1 is SGDLS and CDR2 is YYNGEE. This CDR3 comprises 15 residues. J gave up 4 bases and V 3 bases, and 2 bases lay outside the gene matches. Original data processing: Cell counts per sample came from amplifying reference gene primers. Measured with immunoSEQ multiplex PCR; TCRdb has only the in-frame clones, and not every one. V and J calls and clone size are those listed in that table; D and trimming were worked out from the DNA. Of roughly 50,000 clones in the sample, about three quarters are singletons; the top ten hold under 15%. The V call is TRBV9, the J call TRBJ2-3; 13 bases fit TRBD2. This TCR came from a human donor with active or convalescent COVID-19. The donor label of this sample is uncertain. Sequenced sample: peripheral blood. CDR3 bases: TGTGCCAGCAGCGGGGGACTAGCGGGACCAGATACGCAGTATTTT. Its protein is CASSGGLAGPDTQYF.